The entry that follows covers one T cell receptor beta chain sequence. What it recognizes is unknown. The data derive from a study of post-analysis software for immune sequencing data. Looking at the study overall: Both relapsing-remitting and secondary progressive multiple sclerosis featured among the disease courses, as did progressive-relapsing multiple sclerosis.

Whole-study results and caveats: Clustering by F measure revealed strong co-clustering among samples prepared together in one batch. Patients carried four or five TRBV segments more frequently than controls did, and TRBV5-6, TRBV5-1 and TRBV20-1 were among them. Significantly decreased normalized Chao1 diversity was recorded for multiple sclerosis patients relative to controls.

cDNA libraries for TCR beta contained unique molecular identifiers. TCRdb independently ran MiXCR on the PCR reads; one entry per CDR3 protein. The sample includes about half a million distinct CDR3 sequences, around 31% of them seen just once. Germline CDR1 is MNHNS and CDR2 is SASEGT. This CDR3 region has 17 residues. Trimming cost V 5 bases and J 0 bases, with 16 bases left between them. V usage is TRBV6-1 and J usage is TRBJ1-4, with D hard to call. The receptor comes from a girl aged 2-17 years with multiple sclerosis. The material sequenced was blood. In DNA, the CDR3 is TGTGCCAGCAGTCCCCTCAGGACCATGACAACTAATGAAAAACTGTTTTTT. This encodes CASSPLRTMTTNEKLFF.